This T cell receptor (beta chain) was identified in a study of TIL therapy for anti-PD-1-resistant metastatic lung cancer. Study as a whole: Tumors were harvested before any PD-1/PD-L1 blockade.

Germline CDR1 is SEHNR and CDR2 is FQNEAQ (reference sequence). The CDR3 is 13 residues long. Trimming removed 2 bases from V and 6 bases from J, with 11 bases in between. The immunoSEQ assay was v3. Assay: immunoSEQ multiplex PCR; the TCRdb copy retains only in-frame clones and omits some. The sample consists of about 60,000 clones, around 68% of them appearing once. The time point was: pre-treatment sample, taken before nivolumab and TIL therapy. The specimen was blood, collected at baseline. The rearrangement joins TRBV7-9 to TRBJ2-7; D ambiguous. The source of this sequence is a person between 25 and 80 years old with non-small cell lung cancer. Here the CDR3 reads CASSLSPGGEQYF. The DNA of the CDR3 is TGTGCCAGCAGCTTAAGCCCGGGTGGCGAGCAGTACTTC.